The rows below give T cell receptor beta chains drawn from one sample of a study of shared clonotypes between healthy human individuals. Profiled with immunoSEQ multiplex PCR; TCRdb holds only in-frame clones, not every one. The profile shows more than 150,000 clones, around 63% of them singletons. The sequencing input was memory CD4+ T cells sorted from blood. All receptors derive from a man aged 30-40 years in good health. Each CDR3 is given with its conserved first and last residue. Each record gives: V gene, J gene, clone size, D gene, CDR3 protein, CDR3 DNA. A D gene is named only where the DNA matches it firmly. Only some rows state a clone size, as once, few, many or a class for expanded clones.

>TRBV18|TRBJ1-4|NA|NA
CASSWGLDEKLFF
TGTGCCAGCTCATGGGGACTGGATGAAAAACTGTTTTTT
>TRBV10-3|TRBJ2-3|NA|TRBD2
CAIKAGGPSTDTQYF
TGTGCCATCAAAGCGGGAGGGCCGTCCACAGATACGCAGTATTTT
>TRBV27|TRBJ2-7|NA|NA
CASSLVTGHYEQYF
TGTGCCAGCAGTTTAGTAACAGGCCACTACGAGCAGTACTTC
>TRBV7-6|TRBJ2-1|many|NA
CATKSGNEQFF
TGTGCCACGAAGAGCGGCAATGAGCAGTTCTTC
>TRBV5-6|TRBJ2-2|NA|NA
CASSLAVSMTGELFF
TGTGCCAGCAGCCTGGCGGTCAGTATGACCGGGGAGCTGTTTTTT
>TRBV7-9|TRBJ1-2|few|NA
CASSRTSKGYGYTF
TGTGCCAGCAGCCGGACGTCTAAGGGCTATGGCTACACCTTC
>TRBV29-1|TRBJ1-1|NA|NA
CSVGGGNTEAFF
TGCAGCGTTGGAGGGGGTAACACTGAAGCTTTCTTT
>TRBV5-4|TRBJ2-7|NA|NA
CASSLGGGASYEQYF
TGTGCCAGCAGCTTGGGGGGCGGAGCCTCCTACGAGCAGTACTTC
>TRBV5-4|TRBJ2-5|NA|NA
CASSQDNRETQYF
TGTGCCAGCAGCCAGGACAATCGGGAGACCCAGTACTTC
>TRBV2|TRBJ2-4|few|NA
CASSPRQGRGQYF
TGTGCCAGCAGCCCGAGACAGGGGAGGGGTCAGTACTTC
>TRBV6-6|TRBJ1-3|NA|TRBD1
CASRATGLMGNTIYF
TGTGCCAGCAGGGCGACAGGGTTAATGGGAAACACCATATATTTT
>TRBV6-1|TRBJ2-7|NA|NA
CASSGTHTSYEQYF
TGTGCCAGCAGTGGGACGCATACCTCCTACGAGCAGTACTTC
>TRBV27|TRBJ2-3|few|NA
CASSSPAPDTQYF
TGTGCCAGCAGTTCCCCCGCCCCCGATACGCAGTATTTT